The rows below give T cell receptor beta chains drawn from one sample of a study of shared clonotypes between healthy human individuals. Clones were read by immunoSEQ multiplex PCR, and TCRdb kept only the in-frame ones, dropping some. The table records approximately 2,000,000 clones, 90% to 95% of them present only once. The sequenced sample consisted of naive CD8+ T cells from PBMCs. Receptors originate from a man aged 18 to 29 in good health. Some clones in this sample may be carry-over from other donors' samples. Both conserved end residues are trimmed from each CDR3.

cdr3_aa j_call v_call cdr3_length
ASNFDGTTRNTEAF TRBJ1-1 TRBV2 14
ASSTGLAGGPDTQY TRBJ2-3 TRBV7-9 14
AWSVQGLAGGPTDTQY TRBJ2-3 TRBV30 16
SASGTTYLTDTQY TRBJ2-3 TRBV29-1 13
ASSAQLRGAGPSPHMNTEAF TRBJ1-1 TRBV9 20
ASSLPPDGVSYEQY - TRBV5-1 14
ASSFPTLASSYNEQF TRBJ2-1 TRBV28 15
ASSLRGGGYGYT TRBJ1-2 TRBV28 12
ASSFLGYEKLF TRBJ1-4 TRBV28 11
ASSEKTGIQETQY TRBJ2-5 TRBV25-1 13
ASSLSAGAYQPQH TRBJ1-5 TRBV27 13
SARSNNEQF TRBJ2-1 TRBV20-1 9
ASSPPSWGDEQY TRBJ2-7 TRBV28 12
ASLNEPYNEQF TRBJ2-1 TRBV19 11
ASSEVVRGDYEQY TRBJ2-7 TRBV6-1 13
ASSKEENGKLF TRBJ1-4 TRBV6-5 11
ASSPGGGLTEAF TRBJ1-1 TRBV6-5 12
ASSVAGLAGYNEQF TRBJ2-1 TRBV9 14
ASSTRGGTWEQF TRBJ2-1 TRBV7-8 12
ASSLGPVNYGYT TRBJ1-2 TRBV7-9 12
AISRSGQSYEQY TRBJ2-7 TRBV10-3 12
ASSAPEGPETQY TRBJ2-5 TRBV7-9 12
ASSPRGTQNSYEQY TRBJ2-7 TRBV28 14
SGINTEAF TRBJ1-1 TRBV29-1 8
ASSGGQGREFSEAF TRBJ1-1 TRBV5-6 14
ASSDGGREPQH TRBJ1-5 TRBV2 11
ASSPGQGLTSTDTQY TRBJ2-3 TRBV11-2 15
SVEGEGVHGETQY TRBJ2-5 TRBV29-1 13
ASSLDFNNEQF TRBJ2-1 TRBV5-8 11
ASSYPDGATNTEAF TRBJ1-1 TRBV13 14